The rows below give T cell receptor beta chains drawn from one sample of a study of blood T cells in healthy people across ages. From the 5' RACE reads, TCRdb called clonotypes with MiXCR, one entry per CDR3 protein. The table includes about 1.8 million distinct CDR3 sequences, roughly 50% detected once. The sample comprised blood. The receptors stem from a woman in her 40s in good health. Both conserved end residues are part of each CDR3. D genes are given only for firm matches. Size is omitted from some rows. Given values are once, few, many or a class for expanded clones.

cdr3_length,v_call,clone_size,d_call,j_call,cdr3_nt,cdr3_aa
15,TRBV7-2,.,.,TRBJ2-3,TGTGCCAGCAGCTTGTCCGCTTGGGGTGCAGATACGCAGTATTTT,CASSLSAWGADTQYF
15,TRBV6-6,.,TRBD1,TRBJ2-3,TGTGCCAGCACCAGCCCGACAGGGGGTTGGGATACGCAGTATTTT,CASTSPTGGWDTQYF
17,TRBV6-6,few,.,TRBJ2-6,TGTGCCAGCAGTTACCCAATGGGGGTGAATGGGGCCAACGTCCTGACTTTC,CASSYPMGVNGANVLTF
13,TRBV20-1,.,.,TRBJ2-7,TGCAGTGGCCACAGGGTAGGGTCCTACGAGCAGTACTTC,CSGHRVGSYEQYF
20,TRBV7-3,.,TRBD2,TRBJ2-2,TGTGCCAGCAGCTTAACAGTGGTAGCGGGGGGCCCCTCTAAAACCGGGGAGCTGTTTTTT,CASSLTVVAGGPSKTGELFF
14,TRBV5-1,.,.,TRBJ2-1,TGCGCCAGCAGCTTGGGGATAGGGGACGATGAGCAGTTCTTC,CASSLGIGDDEQFF
12,TRBV5-1,.,.,TRBJ1-2,TGCGCCAGCAGCCAGGACGTTTATGGCTACACCTTC,CASSQDVYGYTF
12,TRBV29-1,.,.,TRBJ2-5,TGCAGCGTTGTGGAGGTCGGGGAGACCCAGTACTTC,CSVVEVGETQYF
16,TRBV5-5,.,TRBD1,TRBJ2-5,TGTGCCAGCAGCTTTCCGGGACAGGCCGGTGTAGAGACCCAGTACTTC,CASSFPGQAGVETQYF
14,TRBV6-5,.,.,TRBJ1-2,TGTGCCAGCAGTTTAGGAGACAGAAACTATGGCTACATCTTC,CASSLGDRNYGYIF
15,TRBV4-1,many,TRBD1,TRBJ2-4,TGCGCCAGCAGCCAGGGTGACAGGGAAGGGCACATTCAGTACTTC,CASSQGDREGHIQYF
13,TRBV5-1,.,.,TRBJ1-5,TGCGCCAGCAGTAGATTGGGGGATCAGCCCCAGCATTTT,CASSRLGDQPQHF
14,TRBV4-1,.,.,TRBJ2-7,TGCGCCAGCAGCCAAGTTGACAGAGTCGACGAGCAGTACTTC,CASSQVDRVDEQYF
16,TRBV27,.,TRBD1,TRBJ2-1,TGTGCCAGCAGTTTATCGGGGGACAGGGGGCTTGGTGAGCAGTTCTTC,CASSLSGDRGLGEQFF
15,TRBV7-2,few,.,TRBJ2-3,TGTGCCAGCAGCTCCCTTCGGGCGGTTGCAGATACGCAGTATTTT,CASSSLRAVADTQYF
16,TRBV27,.,.,TRBJ1-6,TGTGCCAGCTCCCTGGGGAGCTCACGCTATAATTCACCCCTCCACTTT,CASSLGSSRYNSPLHF
16,TRBV24-1,.,TRBD2,TRBJ2-3,TGTGCCACCAGTGATGCCCGGGCGGGGGTCACAGATACGCAGTATTTT,CATSDARAGVTDTQYF
15,TRBV29-1,few,TRBD2,TRBJ2-1,TGCAGCGGACGGGGCACTAGCGGGGGTAAGGTTGAGCAGTTCTTC,CSGRGTSGGKVEQFF
15,TRBV27,.,.,TRBJ1-4,TGTGCCAGCAGTCCTTGGACGGCCGCGGATGAAAAACTGTTTTTT,CASSPWTAADEKLFF
15,TRBV19,.,TRBD2,TRBJ2-1,TGTGCCAGTACCAAAGAAGCGGGGGGGCCGGGTGAGCAGTTCTTC,CASTKEAGGPGEQFF
14,TRBV20-1,few,.,TRBJ2-6,TGCAGTGCCTCCAGACAGGCTGGGGCCAACGTCCTGACTTTC,CSASRQAGANVLTF
15,TRBV7-2,many,.,TRBJ1-2,TGTGCCAGCAGCTTAGGGGCAGCCGCTAACTATGGCTACACCTTC,CASSLGAAANYGYTF
14,TRBV4-3,.,.,TRBJ2-4,TGCGCCAGCAGCCAAGACAGCGTTATAGACATTCAGTACTTC,CASSQDSVIDIQYF
15,TRBV9,few,TRBD2,TRBJ2-5,TGTGCCAGCAGCGTAGAGGGACTAGTAAAAGAGACCCAGTACTTC,CASSVEGLVKETQYF
13,TRBV7-7,.,.,TRBJ2-1,TGTGCTAGCAGCTTAGAAATAGGAAATGAGCAGTTCTTC,CASSLEIGNEQFF
15,TRBV14,.,TRBD2,TRBJ2-5,TGTGCCAGCAGCCCCGGGGGGAGGGCCCAAGAGACCCAGTACTTC,CASSPGGRAQETQYF
16,TRBV20-1,.,TRBD2,TRBJ2-1,TGCAGTGCTCAAGATACTCTAGCGGGGGATTACAATGAGCAGTTCTTC,CSAQDTLAGDYNEQFF
15,TRBV27,few,TRBD2,TRBJ2-5,TGTGCCAGCAGTCCCGGGACTATTGAACAAGAGACCCAGTACTTC,CASSPGTIEQETQYF
12,TRBV20-1,few,TRBD2,TRBJ2-5,TGCAGTGCCGAAGGCGGGGGGGAGACCCAGTACTTC,CSAEGGGETQYF
20,TRBV9,.,TRBD2,TRBJ2-7,TGTGCCAGCAGCCCACGGAGCGGGGGGCACCTAGACCAAATCTCCTACGAGCAGTACTTC,CASSPRSGGHLDQISYEQYF
15,TRBV20-1,few,.,TRBJ2-7,TGCAGTGCCTTAGGCTTCGCGGGGAGCCTCTACGAGCAGTACTTC,CSALGFAGSLYEQYF
15,TRBV12-3/TRBV12-4,.,TRBD1,TRBJ1-2,TGTGCCAGCAACTCTTGGGACAGAAGAAACTATGGCTACACCTTC,CASNSWDRRNYGYTF
16,TRBV7-2,few,.,TRBJ2-7,TGTGCCAGCAGCTTAGATCCTAGCCGACAGACTTACGAGCAGTACTTC,CASSLDPSRQTYEQYF
13,TRBV20-1,.,.,TRBJ1-2,TGCAGTGGAGGGGGAGGAAGTGACTATGGCTACACCTTC,CSGGGGSDYGYTF
13,TRBV7-2,.,.,TRBJ2-5,TGTGCCAGCAGCTCCACAGGGATGGGGACCCAGTACTTC,CASSSTGMGTQYF
14,TRBV11-1,.,.,TRBJ2-7,TGTGCCAGCAGCTTAGGACAATTCTCCTACGAGCAGTACTTC,CASSLGQFSYEQYF
15,TRBV7-2,.,.,TRBJ2-1,TGTGCCAGCAGCTTAGGAGCAGGGCAATACAATGAGCAGTTCTTC,CASSLGAGQYNEQFF